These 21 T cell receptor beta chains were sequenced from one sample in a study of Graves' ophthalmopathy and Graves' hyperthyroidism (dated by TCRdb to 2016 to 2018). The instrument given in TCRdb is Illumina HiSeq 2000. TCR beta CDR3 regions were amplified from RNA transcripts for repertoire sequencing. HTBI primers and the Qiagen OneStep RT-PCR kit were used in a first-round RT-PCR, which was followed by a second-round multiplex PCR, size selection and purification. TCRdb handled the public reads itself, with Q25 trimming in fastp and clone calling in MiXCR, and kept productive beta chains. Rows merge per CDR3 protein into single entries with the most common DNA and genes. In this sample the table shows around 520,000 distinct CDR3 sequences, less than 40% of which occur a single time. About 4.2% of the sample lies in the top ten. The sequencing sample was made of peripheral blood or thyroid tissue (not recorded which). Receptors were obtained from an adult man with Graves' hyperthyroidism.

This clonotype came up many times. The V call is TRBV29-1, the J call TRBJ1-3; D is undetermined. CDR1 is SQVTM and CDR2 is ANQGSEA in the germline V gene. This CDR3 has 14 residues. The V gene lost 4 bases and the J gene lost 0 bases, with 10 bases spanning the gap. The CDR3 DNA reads TGCAGCGTTGGGATGTTGAACTCTGGAAACACCATATATTTT. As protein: CSVGMLNSGNTIYF.

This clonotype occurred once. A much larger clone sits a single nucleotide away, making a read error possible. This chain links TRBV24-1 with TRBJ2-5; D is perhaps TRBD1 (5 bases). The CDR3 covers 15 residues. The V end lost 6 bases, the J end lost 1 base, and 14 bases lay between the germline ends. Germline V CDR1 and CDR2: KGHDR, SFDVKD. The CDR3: CATSYLGQGQETQYF. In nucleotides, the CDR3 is TGTGCCACCAGTTACTTGGGTCAGGGCCAAGAGACCCAGTACTTC.

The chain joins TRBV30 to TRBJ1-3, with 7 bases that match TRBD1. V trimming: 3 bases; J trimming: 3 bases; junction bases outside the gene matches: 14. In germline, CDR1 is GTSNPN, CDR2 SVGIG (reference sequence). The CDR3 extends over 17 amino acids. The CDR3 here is CAWRDYGTAGFGNTIYF. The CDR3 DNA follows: TGTGCCTGGAGGGATTACGGGACAGCAGGTTTTGGAAACACCATATATTTT.

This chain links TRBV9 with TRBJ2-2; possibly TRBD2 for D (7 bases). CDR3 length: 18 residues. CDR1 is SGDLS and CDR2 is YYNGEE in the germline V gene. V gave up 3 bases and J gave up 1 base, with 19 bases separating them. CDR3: CASSARGGGPLNTGELFF. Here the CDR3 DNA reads TGTGCCAGCAGCGCGAGGGGGGGGGGGCCCTTGAACACCGGGGAGCTGTTTTTT.

The CDR3 DNA reads TGTGCCAGCAGCTTGTCCGGGACAGGGGGGTTCGGGGAGCTGTTTTTT. Its translation: CASSLSGTGGFGELFF. This chain links TRBV5-6 with TRBJ2-2, with 11 bases that match TRBD1. V shed 1 base and J 7 bases; nucleotides not matched to a gene: 6. The CDR3 loop spans 16 amino acids. The germline V gene encodes CDR1 SGHDT and CDR2 YYEEEE.

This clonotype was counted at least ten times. The CDR3 DNA reads as TGTGCCAGTGTCGGGGGACGAGGATATGGCTACACCTTC. Its protein product is CASVGGRGYGYTF. The chain carries TRBV19 and TRBJ1-2; possibly TRBD1 for D (5 bases). The CDR3 is made up of 13 amino acids. Germline V lookup: CDR1 LNHDA, CDR2 SQIVND (reference sequence). Trimming left V 8 bases short and J 5 bases short, with 15 bases between.

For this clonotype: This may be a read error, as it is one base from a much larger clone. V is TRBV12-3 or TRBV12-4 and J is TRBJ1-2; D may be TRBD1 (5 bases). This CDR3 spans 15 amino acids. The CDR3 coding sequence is TGTGCCGGCAGCTCGCTCCCCGGGACGTCCTATGGCTACACCTTC. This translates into CAGSSLPGTSYGYTF.

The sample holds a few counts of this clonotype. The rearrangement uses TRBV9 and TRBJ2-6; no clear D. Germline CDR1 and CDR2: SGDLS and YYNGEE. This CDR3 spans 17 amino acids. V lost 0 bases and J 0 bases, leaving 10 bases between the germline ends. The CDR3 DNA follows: TGTGCCAGCAGCGTAGGGCGGTTACTCTCTGGGGCCAACGTCCTGACTTTC. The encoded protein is CASSVGRLLSGANVLTF.

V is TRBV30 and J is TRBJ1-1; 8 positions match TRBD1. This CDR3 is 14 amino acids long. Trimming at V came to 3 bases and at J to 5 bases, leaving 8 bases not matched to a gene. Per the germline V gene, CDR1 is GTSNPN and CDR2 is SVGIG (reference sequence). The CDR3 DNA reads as TGTGCCTGGAGCCCCGGGACAGGAAGGACTGAAGCTTTCTTT. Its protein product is CAWSPGTGRTEAFF.

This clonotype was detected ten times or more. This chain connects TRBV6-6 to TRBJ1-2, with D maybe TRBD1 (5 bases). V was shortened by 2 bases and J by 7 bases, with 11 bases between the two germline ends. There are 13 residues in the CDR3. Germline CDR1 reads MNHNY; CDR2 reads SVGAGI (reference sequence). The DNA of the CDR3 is TGTGCCAGCAGTTACCGGGGGGACTCTGGCTACACCTTC. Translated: CASSYRGDSGYTF.

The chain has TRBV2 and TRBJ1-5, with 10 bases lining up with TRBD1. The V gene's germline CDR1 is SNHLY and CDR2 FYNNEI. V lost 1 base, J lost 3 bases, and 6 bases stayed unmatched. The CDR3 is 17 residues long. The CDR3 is CASSEGDRGLYNQPQHF. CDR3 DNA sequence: TGTGCCAGCAGTGAAGGGGACAGGGGCCTATACAATCAGCCCCAGCATTTT.

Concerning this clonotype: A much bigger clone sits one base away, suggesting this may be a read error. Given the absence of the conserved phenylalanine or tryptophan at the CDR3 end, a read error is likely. This chain's CDR3 is CASSETRSNQPQHL. For the CDR3, the DNA is TGTGCCAGCAGTGAAACACGGAGCAATCAGCCCCAGCATCTT. V usage is TRBV6-1 and J usage is TRBJ1-5, with unresolved D. There are 14 residues in the CDR3. Trimming shortened V by 2 bases and J by 1 base, and 6 bases separated the two germline ends. In germline, CDR1 is MNHNS, CDR2 SASEGT.

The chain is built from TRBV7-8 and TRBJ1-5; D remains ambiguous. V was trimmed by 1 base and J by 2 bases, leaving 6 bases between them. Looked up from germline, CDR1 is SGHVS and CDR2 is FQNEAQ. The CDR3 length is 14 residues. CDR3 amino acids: CASSLDLGNQPQHF. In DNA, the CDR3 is TGTGCCAGCAGCTTAGACCTGGGCAATCAGCCCCAGCATTTT.

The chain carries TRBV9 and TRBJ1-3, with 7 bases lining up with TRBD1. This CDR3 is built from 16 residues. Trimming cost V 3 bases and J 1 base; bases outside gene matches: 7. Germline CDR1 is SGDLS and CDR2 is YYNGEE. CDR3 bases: TGTGCCAGCAGCGAGCGGGACAGCTCTTCTGGAAACACCATATATTTT. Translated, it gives CASSERDSSSGNTIYF.

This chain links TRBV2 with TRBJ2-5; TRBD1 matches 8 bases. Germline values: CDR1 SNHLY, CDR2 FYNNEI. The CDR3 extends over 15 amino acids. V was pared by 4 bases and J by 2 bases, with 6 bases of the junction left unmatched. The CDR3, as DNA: TGTGCCAGCAGTGCTAGAGGACAGGGTCAAGAGACCCAGTACTTC. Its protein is CASSARGQGQETQYF.

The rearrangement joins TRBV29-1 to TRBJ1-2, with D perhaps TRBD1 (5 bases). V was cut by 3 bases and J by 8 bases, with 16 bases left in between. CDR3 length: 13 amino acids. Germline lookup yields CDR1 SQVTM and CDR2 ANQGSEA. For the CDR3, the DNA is TGCAGCGTTGACGGATTGGGGCAGGGAGGCTACACCTTC. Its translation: CSVDGLGQGGYTF.

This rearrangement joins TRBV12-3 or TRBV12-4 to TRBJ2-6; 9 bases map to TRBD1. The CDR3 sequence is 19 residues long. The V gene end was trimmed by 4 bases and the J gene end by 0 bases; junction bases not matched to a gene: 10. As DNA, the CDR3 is TGTGCCAGCAGTTACCCGGGACAGGGTGGATTCTCTGGGGCCAACGTCCTGACTTTC. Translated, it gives CASSYPGQGGFSGANVLTF.

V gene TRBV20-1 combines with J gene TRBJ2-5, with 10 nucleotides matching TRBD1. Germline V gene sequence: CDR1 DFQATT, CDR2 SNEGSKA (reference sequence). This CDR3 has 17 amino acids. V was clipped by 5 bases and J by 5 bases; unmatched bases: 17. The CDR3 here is CSAYPPTGTGVSETQYF. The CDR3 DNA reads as TGCAGTGCTTACCCGCCGACCGGGACAGGGGTTTCGGAGACCCAGTACTTC.

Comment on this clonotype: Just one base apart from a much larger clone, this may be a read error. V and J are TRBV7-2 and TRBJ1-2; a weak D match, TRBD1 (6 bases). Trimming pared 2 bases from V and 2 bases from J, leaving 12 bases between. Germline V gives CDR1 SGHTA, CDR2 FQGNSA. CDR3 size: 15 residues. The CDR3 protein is CASSLTQGKNYGYTF. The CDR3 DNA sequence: TGTGCCAGCAGCTTAACACAGGGAAAAAACTATGGCTACACCTTC.

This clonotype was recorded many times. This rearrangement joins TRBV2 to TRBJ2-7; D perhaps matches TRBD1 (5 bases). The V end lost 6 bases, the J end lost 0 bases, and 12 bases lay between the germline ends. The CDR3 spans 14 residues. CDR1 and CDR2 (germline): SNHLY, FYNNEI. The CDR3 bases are TGTGCCAGCAGGGGATACAGGTTCTCCTACGAGCAGTACTTC. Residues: CASRGYRFSYEQYF.

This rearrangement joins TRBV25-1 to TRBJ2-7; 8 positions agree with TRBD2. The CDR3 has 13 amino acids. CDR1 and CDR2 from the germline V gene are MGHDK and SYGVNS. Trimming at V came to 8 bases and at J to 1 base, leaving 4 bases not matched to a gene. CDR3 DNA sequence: TGTGCCAGCGGACGGGGGGGGTCCTACGAGCAGTACTTC. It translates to CASGRGGSYEQYF.